This is a list of T cell receptor beta chains from one sample in a study of OX40 agonist ivuxolimab in advanced cancers. Only in-frame clones appear in the TCRdb table, and some are missing; sequencing was by immunoSEQ multiplex PCR. The sample has almost 70,000 clones, about 89% seen once. This specimen was CD4+ or CD8+ T cells sorted from blood, taken in a trial of the OX40 agonist ivuxolimab. The receptor set was obtained from an adult with an advanced solid tumor such as melanoma, head and neck, liver or kidney cancer. CDR3s include the opening cysteine and the closing phenylalanine or tryptophan. The order of the fields is clone size, J gene, V gene, CDR3 protein. The size of a clone is reported for some rows only, either as once, few or many, or as a class for expanded clones.

NA | TRBJ1-1 | TRBV2 | CASATGRRTEAFF
NA | TRBJ2-6 | TRBV29-1 | CSVDETALLGANVLTF
NA | TRBJ2-7 | TRBV10-3 | CAISESSGSYEQYF
NA | TRBJ1-1 | TRBV19 | CASSIVSPTEAFF
NA | TRBJ1-1 | TRBV28 | CASNPQGAQAEAFF
once | TRBJ1-6 | TRBV9 | CASSGRTGPSPLHF
once | TRBJ2-7 | TRBV7-9 | CASSLEGRDYEQYF
NA | TRBJ2-5 | TRBV5-1 | CASSPGLAGGRETQYF
NA | TRBJ2-2 | TRBV18 | CASSLGTERDTGELFF
NA | TRBJ2-2 | TRBV9 | CASSVIGGTGELFF
NA | TRBJ2-6 | TRBV5-1 | CASSATGSGANVLTF
NA | TRBJ2-2 | TRBV7-9 | CASSATGGILNTGELFF
NA | TRBJ2-1 | TRBV19 | CASSIQGAGNEQFF
NA | NA | TRBV27 | CASSLLAGAREQYF
NA | TRBJ2-6 | TRBV6-5 | CASRDGQIGANVLTF
NA | TRBJ1-5 | TRBV6-1 | CASSFRAEGNQPQHF
NA | TRBJ2-7 | TRBV25-1 | CASSGPGLAGRSSYEQYF
few | TRBJ1-2 | TRBV27 | CASSPHPDADYGYTF
few | TRBJ2-4 | TRBV5-1 | CASSLEGTKNIQYF
NA | TRBJ2-2 | TRBV5-1 | CASSFEYPNTGELFF
NA | TRBJ1-2 | TRBV28 | CASSYIYGYTF
NA | TRBJ2-7 | TRBV5-1 | CASSNSGGNYEQYF
few | TRBJ1-5 | TRBV7-7 | CASSLDRNQPQHF
once | TRBJ1-5 | TRBV19 | CASPRTGDSNQPQHF
NA | TRBJ2-7 | TRBV2 | CASGRSQGNGYEQYF
NA | TRBJ2-1 | TRBV5-1 | CASSSGLAGISSYNEQFF
NA | TRBJ2-3 | TRBV11-2 | CASSLAYGGKTTSTDTQYF
NA | TRBJ2-1 | TRBV14 | CASSQEGKGRRNEQFF
NA | TRBJ2-3 | TRBV7-8 | CASSLEVRVADTQYF
NA | TRBJ2-7 | TRBV7-2 | CASSLGGGGANYEQYF
NA | TRBJ1-4 | TRBV9 | CASSASPGQVNEKLFF
NA | TRBJ2-4 | TRBV27 | CASSPQGGAKNIQYF
NA | TRBJ2-5 | TRBV27 | CASSLGTGGETQYF
once | TRBJ2-7 | TRBV7-6 | CASSLPGTNEQYF
NA | TRBJ2-1 | TRBV28 | CASHGDFYNEQFF
NA | TRBJ2-3 | TRBV5-1 | CASSFIGQGQTDTQYF
NA | TRBJ2-3 | TRBV14 | CASSWTNTDTQYF
NA | TRBJ2-2 | TRBV14 | CASSQDWYTGELFF
NA | NA | TRBV19 | CASSIDTVPSEQYF
NA | TRBJ1-3 | TRBV13 | CASSLGALSSGNTIYF
NA | TRBJ1-2 | TRBV7-9 | CASSLSRGRAYGYTF
few | TRBJ1-5 | TRBV27 | CASSPLTVLSNQPQHF
NA | TRBJ2-7 | TRBV6-1 | CASSERTTFYEQYF
NA | TRBJ2-5 | TRBV5-1 | CASSWGLAGVETQYF
NA | TRBJ2-1 | TRBV7-3 | CASRLDGSSYNEQFF
NA | TRBJ2-7 | TRBV6-1 | CASRYAQGTYEQYF
NA | TRBJ1-3 | TRBV2 | CASSEIGRTGNTIYF
NA | TRBJ2-3 | TRBV6-6 | CASEKDRDRTDTQYF
NA | TRBJ1-2 | TRBV30 | CARDRGGGYTF